These 5 T cell receptor beta chains share one sample of origin, sequenced in a study of blood T cell repertoires in COVID-19. Method: immunoSEQ multiplex PCR; TCRdb's copy keeps in-frame clones and lacks some. The sample records 200,000 to 250,000 clones, roughly nine tenths being singletons. The sequenced sample was PBMCs or T cells enriched from blood (not recorded which). The source is a man aged 30 to 45 who had recovered from COVID-19.

The chain combines TRBV4-3 with TRBJ2-7, with D tentatively TRBD2 (6 bases). The V and J ends lost 4 bases and 3 bases respectively, with 13 bases between them. Germline V gene data show CDR1 as LGHNA and CDR2 as YSLEER. The CDR3 contains 14 residues. The CDR3 here is CASSPEVGGYEQYF. The CDR3 region has the DNA TGCGCCAGCAGCCCGGAGGTGGGGGGCTACGAGCAGTACTTC.

The chain couples TRBV10-3 to TRBJ1-5, with a possible D match to TRBD1 (6 bases). This CDR3 is 15 amino acids long. Germline CDR1 reads ENHRY; CDR2 reads SYGVKD. Trimming took 0 bases from V and 3 from J, leaving 9 bases between them. This chain's CDR3 is CAISESDRINQPQHF. CDR3 bases: TGTGCCATCAGTGAGTCTGACAGGATCAATCAGCCCCAGCATTTT.

This clone was detected only once. This chain joins TRBV4-2 and TRBJ2-3, with 10 bases aligning to TRBD2. This CDR3 is 16 amino acids long. Losses at the gene ends were 2 bases for V and 4 bases for J; bases not matched to a gene: 6. Germline V gives CDR1 LGHNA, CDR2 YNFKEQ. The CDR3 protein is CASSQSPAGGPDTQYF. In nucleotides, the CDR3 is TGTGCCAGCAGCCAATCCCCAGCGGGAGGGCCAGATACGCAGTATTTT.

The CDR3 loop reads CASSLRTRGEGETQYF. CDR3 bases: TGTGCCAGCAGCCTGAGGACTCGCGGGGAGGGAGAGACCCAGTACTTC. The chain is built from TRBV6-2 or TRBV6-3 and TRBJ2-5; 7 bases match TRBD2. CDR3 size: 16 residues. The J segment lost 4 bases and the V segment lost 6 bases, leaving 14 bases of the junction unmatched. CDR1 and CDR2 (germline): MNHEY, SVGEGT.

This sequence joins TRBV28 and TRBJ2-5, with D perhaps TRBD2 (5 bases). The CDR3 is 14 residues long. Deletions cut 2 bases from V and 5 bases from J, with 12 bases between. Germline CDR1 reads MDHEN; CDR2 reads SYDVKM. CDR3 in amino acids: CASSLRMRVETQYF. The CDR3 DNA reads as TGTGCCAGCAGTTTAAGGATGAGGGTGGAGACCCAGTACTTC.